The entry below describes one T cell receptor beta chain. Profiling relied on immunoSEQ multiplex PCR, and the TCRdb table lists in-frame clones only, not all of them. The sample lists some 2,400,000 clones, 95% occurring once. This specimen comes from a study of shared clonotypes between healthy human individuals. Trimming took 5 bases from V and 4 from J; bases not matched to a gene: 7. The germline V gene encodes CDR1 SNHLY and CDR2 FYNNEI. CDR3 length: 16 residues. This receptor was taken from a man in his late teens or twenties in good health. This sequence joins TRBV2 and TRBJ2-3; 12 bases agree with TRBD1. Sequencing was done on a sample of naive CD4+ T cells sorted from blood. Subset noted: CD45RA+ positively selected. CDR3 amino acids: CASSWDRGRGADTQYF. The CDR3, as DNA: TGTGCCAGCAGTTGGGACAGGGGGCGCGGGGCAGATACGCAGTATTTT.